The 24 T cell receptor beta chains presented below share a single source sample, sequenced in a study of T-cell reconstitution after alpha-beta-depleted transplantation in children. It was with unique molecular identifiers that the TCRbeta library was prepared. Each CDR3 protein is one row after TCRdb ran MiXCR on the PCR reads. The sample gives about 540,000 distinct CDR3 sequences, approximately 20% of which show up once; approximately 3% is in the top ten. Here the sequenced sample was PBMCs from the stem cell graft donor, taken from the stem cell graft. The source of these receptors is a human donor who donated a stem cell graft to a child with acute lymphoblastic leukemia.

CDR3: CASSQGYGGSYEQYF. The CDR3 region has the DNA TGTGCCAGCAGCCAAGGGTACGGCGGATCCTACGAGCAGTACTTC. This rearrangement joins TRBV3-1 to TRBJ2-7; D remains unclear. Germline V gene lookup returns CDR1 LGHDT and CDR2 YNNKEL (reference sequence). This CDR3 is built from 15 residues. Trimming left V 1 base short and J 1 base short, with 11 bases between.

This clonotype was counted a few times. DNA for the CDR3: TGTGCCATCAGTGAGTCGTTGGCTCTAGCGGGAGGGGTGACCCAGTACTTC. This codes for CAISESLALAGGVTQYF. The chain joins TRBV10-3 to TRBJ2-5, with 12 positions matching TRBD2. The CDR3 totals 17 residues. Germline V CDR1 and CDR2: ENHRY, SYGVKD. The V and J ends lost 0 bases and 7 bases, in that order; junction bases with no gene match: 9.

A remark on this clonotype: The germline gene is not matched at one end of the junction; a read error may be the cause. The genes are TRBV6-1 and TRBJ2-3; a possible D gene is TRBD2 (5 bases). The V gene's germline CDR1 is MNHNS and CDR2 SASEGT. CDR3 length: 15 residues. CDR3 protein: CASSEGSPYTDTQYF. The CDR3 DNA reads as TGTGCCAGCAGCGAAGGGAGTCCCTACACAGATACGCAGTATTTT.

The genes are TRBV6-5 and TRBJ2-3; D gene uncertain. V was clipped by 2 bases and J by 2 bases, with 5 bases between them. The CDR3 sequence is 13 residues long. Germline values: CDR1 MNHEY, CDR2 SVGAGI. The CDR3 sequence: CASSYLATDTQYF. In nucleotides, the CDR3 is TGTGCCAGCAGTTACCTGGCCACAGATACGCAGTATTTT.

V usage is TRBV6-2 or TRBV6-3 and J usage is TRBJ2-1, with TRBD2 matching 9 bases. The CDR3 loop spans 17 amino acids. Germline V gene lookup returns CDR1 MNHEY and CDR2 SVGEGT. Trimming took 5 bases from V and 1 from J; bases not matched to a gene: 9. CDR3 nucleotide sequence: TGTGCCAGCAGTCCACTAAAGAGCGGGAGGTCCTACAATGAGCAGTTCTTC. This translates into CASSPLKSGRSYNEQFF.

About this clonotype itself: This may be a read error, as it is one base from a much larger clone. The V and J genes are TRBV3-1 and TRBJ1-1, with TRBD1 as a possible D gene (6 bases). V lost 0 bases, J lost 12 bases, and 11 bases lay in between. CDR1 is LGHDT and CDR2 is YNNKEL in the germline V gene (reference sequence). The CDR3 extends over 12 amino acids. The CDR3 here is CASSQDHREPFF. DNA of the CDR3: TGTGCCAGCAGCCAAGACCACAGGGAACCTTTCTTT.

This clonotype was detected a few times. The chain uses TRBV7-9 and TRBJ2-7, with 7 positions matching TRBD1. The CDR3 length is 16 residues. Trimming at V came to 0 bases and at J to 4 bases, leaving 9 bases not matched to a gene. The germline gives CDR1 SEHNR, CDR2 FQNEAQ (reference sequence). CDR3 amino acids: CASSLARQGRSYEQYF. Here the CDR3 DNA reads TGTGCCAGCAGCTTAGCCCGACAGGGAAGGAGTTACGAGCAGTACTTC.

V and J are TRBV20-1 and TRBJ1-1, with a tentative D call TRBD1 (6 bases). The CDR3 loop spans 12 amino acids. V dropped 3 bases and J dropped 7 bases, with 12 bases sitting between them. CDR1 is DFQATT and CDR2 is SNEGSKA in the germline V gene (reference sequence). The CDR3 spells CSASKGTREAFF. The CDR3 DNA follows: TGCAGTGCTAGTAAGGGGACACGTGAAGCTTTCTTT.

This clonotype was counted a few times. CDR3 protein: CASSPLLGETQYF. CDR3 coding DNA: TGTGCCAGCAGCCCCCTGTTGGGGGAGACCCAGTACTTC. The chain recombines TRBV7-8 with TRBJ2-5; D uncertain. V was pared by 5 bases and J by 5 bases, with 12 bases between. CDR3 size: 13 residues. CDR1 is SGHVS and CDR2 is FQNEAQ in the germline V gene.

The genes are TRBV3-1 and TRBJ1-1; tentatively, D is TRBD1 (6 bases). Trimming cost V 1 base and J 4 bases, with 16 bases left between them. CDR3 length: 16 amino acids. Germline V gene lookup returns CDR1 LGHDT and CDR2 YNNKEL (reference sequence). CDR3 coding DNA: TGTGCCAGCAGCCAAGTTAATTCAGGGGCGATCACTGAAGCTTTCTTT. Residues: CASSQVNSGAITEAFF.

This clonotype occurred a few times. The chain uses TRBV6-1 and TRBJ2-1, with D unclear. The germline V gene has CDR1 MNHNS and CDR2 SASEGT. V was trimmed by 4 bases and J by 3 bases, leaving 10 bases between them. This CDR3 has 14 amino acids. The CDR3 DNA follows: TGTGCCAGCAGTGGCAGGTCGGGCTACAATGAGCAGTTCTTC. Protein sequence: CASSGRSGYNEQFF.

This clonotype has a handful of counts. The CDR3 here is CASGPGVGNYEQYF. The CDR3 bases are TGTGCCAGCGGCCCTGGGGTGGGGAACTACGAGCAGTACTTC. J is TRBJ2-7 and V is TRBV12-3 or TRBV12-4; D not resolved. The length of the CDR3 is 14 residues. Trimming removed 8 bases at V and 3 bases at J, with 17 bases between.

V usage is TRBV9 and J usage is TRBJ2-7; TRBD1 agrees at 9 bases. Germline CDR1 reads SGDLS; CDR2 reads YYNGEE. Trimming removed 3 bases from V and 5 bases from J; junction bases left unmatched: 6. This CDR3 contains 14 residues. The CDR3 nucleotides read TGTGCCAGCAGCGCCGGGACAGGGACCCACGAGCAGTACTTC. This translates into CASSAGTGTHEQYF. The full variable domain, in which reference TRBV9 and TRBJ2-7 provide the parts outside the CDR3, is DSGVTQTPKHLITATGQRVTLRCSPRSGDLSVYWYQQSLDQGLQFLIQYYNGEERAKGNILERFSAQQFPDLHSELNLSSLELGDSALYFCASSAGTGTHEQYFGPGTRLTVT.

This clonotype was detected a few times. V and J are TRBV7-3 and TRBJ2-1, with 9 bases matching TRBD2. The CDR3 contains 17 residues. In germline, CDR1 is SGHTA, CDR2 FQGTGA. Germline trimming cut 1 base from V and 12 bases from J; bases unmatched to any gene: 16. CDR3 region: CASSLMGGRAPSSGQFF. CDR3 nucleotide sequence: TGTGCCAGCAGCTTAATGGGCGGGAGGGCTCCATCTTCTGGGCAGTTCTTC.

There are a few counts of this clonotype. This chain connects TRBV7-9 to TRBJ1-1, with 9 bases that match TRBD1. CDR3 length equals 17 residues. The germline CDR1 and CDR2 sequences are SEHNR and FQNEAQ (reference sequence). V lost 5 bases and J lost 0; bases outside the gene matches: 10. The CDR3 protein is CASSPTGTGFLNTEAFF. CDR3 nucleotides: TGTGCCAGCAGCCCCACCGGGACAGGGTTTCTGAACACTGAAGCTTTCTTT.

This clonotype has more than one count but fewer than ten. The rearrangement joins TRBV5-1 to TRBJ2-7, with 7 bases fitting TRBD1. CDR1 and CDR2 from the germline V gene are SGHRS and YFSETQ. The CDR3 contains 14 residues. The ends lost 3 bases at V and 3 bases at J; junction bases unmatched: 6. CDR3 sequence: CASSSRDSYYEQYF. DNA of the CDR3: TGCGCCAGCAGCTCCCGGGACAGCTACTACGAGCAGTACTTC.

This clonotype has just one count. This chain links TRBV7-9 with TRBJ1-2; tentative D call: TRBD1 (6 bases). In germline, CDR1 is SEHNR, CDR2 FQNEAQ (reference sequence). The CDR3 length is 13 residues. The ends were cut back, 3 bases at V and 7 bases at J, with 12 bases in the middle. In DNA form, the CDR3 reads TGTGCCAGCAGCTTGCGGGACATATCTGGCTACACCTTC. Translating gives CASSLRDISGYTF.

The chain is built from TRBV21-1 and TRBJ2-5; the table's D gene call, TRBD1, was not cross checked with the DNA. TRBV21-1 is flagged as a pseudogene. The CDR3 loop spans 16 amino acids. The CDR3 DNA sequence: TGTGCCAGCTTGGGGGCTAGGACAGATTTAGAAGAGACCCAGTACTTC. Amino acids: CASLGARTDLEETQYF.

This clonotype occurred a few times. In DNA, the CDR3 is TGCGCCAGCAGCTTGAGTTCGGTCGATGAGCAGTTCTTC. Encoded protein: CASSLSSVDEQFF. This chain links TRBV5-1 with TRBJ2-1; D is uncertain. The CDR3 length is 13 residues. Germline V gene data show CDR1 as SGHRS and CDR2 as YFSETQ. Trimming cost V 1 base and J 8 bases, with 10 bases left between them.

The V gene is TRBV5-1, the J gene TRBJ1-2; D may be TRBD1 (6 bases). V lost 0 bases, J lost 7 bases, and 16 bases lay in between. The CDR3 has 15 residues. CDR1 and CDR2 from the germline V gene are SGHRS and YFSETQ. CDR3 loop: CASSLEGHTSVGYTF. For the CDR3, the DNA is TGCGCCAGCAGCTTGGAGGGACACACCTCCGTTGGCTACACCTTC.

This clonotype was seen only a few times. The chain couples TRBV11-2 to TRBJ2-7; D is undetermined. The germline V and J ends were trimmed by 3 bases and 0 bases, with 9 bases remaining between them. CDR3 size: 14 residues. Germline loops: CDR1 SGHAT, CDR2 FQNNGV. The CDR3 coding sequence is TGTGCCAGCAGCTTCGACACACCCTCCTACGAGCAGTACTTC. The encoded protein is CASSFDTPSYEQYF.

This clonotype has more than one count but fewer than ten. The rearrangement joins TRBV4-1 to TRBJ2-2; a possible D gene is TRBD2 (6 bases). V dropped 5 bases and J dropped 5 bases, with 12 bases sitting between them. CDR1 and CDR2 (germline): MGHRA, YSYEKL. The length of the CDR3 is 14 residues. The CDR3 region has the DNA TGCGCCAGCAGCGGGCCGCGGGAAACCGGGGAGCTGTTTTTT. Protein product: CASSGPRETGELFF.

This clonotype was observed a handful of times. V gene TRBV2 combines with J gene TRBJ2-2; D may correspond to TRBD1 or TRBD2 (6 bases each). CDR3 length: 15 amino acids. The germline V gene encodes CDR1 SNHLY and CDR2 FYNNEI. V was pared by 5 bases and J by 5 bases, with 15 bases between. For the CDR3, the DNA is TGTGCCAGCAGTTTCGGAGGGGGTTTGACCGGGGAGCTGTTTTTT. Translated, it gives CASSFGGGLTGELFF.

Written as DNA, the CDR3 is TGTGCCAGCAGTTACGGGGTGGGGACAGAGTCTTCTAACTATGGCTACACCTTC. Protein: CASSYGVGTESSNYGYTF. This chain connects TRBV6-5 to TRBJ1-2, with 7 bases matching TRBD1. Germline V CDR1 and CDR2: MNHEY, SVGAGI. The CDR3 sequence is 18 residues long. The junction had 12 bases not matched to a gene; V was cut back by 2 bases and J by 0 bases.